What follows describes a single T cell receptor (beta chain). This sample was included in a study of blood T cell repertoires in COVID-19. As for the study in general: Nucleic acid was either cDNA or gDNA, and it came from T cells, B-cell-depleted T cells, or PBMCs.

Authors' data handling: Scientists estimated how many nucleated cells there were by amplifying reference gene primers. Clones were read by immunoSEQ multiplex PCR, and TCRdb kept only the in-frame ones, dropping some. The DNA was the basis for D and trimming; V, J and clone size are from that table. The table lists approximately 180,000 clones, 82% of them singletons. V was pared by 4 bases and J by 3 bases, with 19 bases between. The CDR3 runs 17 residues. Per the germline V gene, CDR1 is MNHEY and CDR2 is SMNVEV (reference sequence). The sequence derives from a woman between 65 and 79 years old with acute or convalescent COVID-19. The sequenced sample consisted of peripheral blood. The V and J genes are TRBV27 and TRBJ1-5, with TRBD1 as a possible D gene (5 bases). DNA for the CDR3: TGTGCCAGCAGTTACCAAGGACCCACAGGTCTCAATCAGCCCCAGCATTTT. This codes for CASSYQGPTGLNQPQHF.